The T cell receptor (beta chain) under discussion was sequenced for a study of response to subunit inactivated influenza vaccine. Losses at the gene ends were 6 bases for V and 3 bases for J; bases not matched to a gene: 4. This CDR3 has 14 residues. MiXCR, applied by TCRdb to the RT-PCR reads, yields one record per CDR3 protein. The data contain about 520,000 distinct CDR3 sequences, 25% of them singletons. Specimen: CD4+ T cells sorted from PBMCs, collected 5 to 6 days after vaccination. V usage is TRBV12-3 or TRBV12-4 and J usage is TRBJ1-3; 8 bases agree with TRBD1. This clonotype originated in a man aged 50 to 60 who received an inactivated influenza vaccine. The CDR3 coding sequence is TGTGCCAGCAGGTCGACAGGGGTTGGAAACACCATATATTTT. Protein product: CASRSTGVGNTIYF.